This T cell receptor beta chain was identified in a study of blood T cell repertoires in COVID-19. The overall study: Samples taken during acute and convalescent COVID-19 were collected in the United States, Italy and Spain. From T cells, B-cell-depleted T cells, or PBMCs came the material, which was cDNA or gDNA.

The V end was cut by 1 base, the J end by 8 bases, with 20 bases between. This CDR3 is built from 16 residues. The germline V gene encodes CDR1 SEHNR and CDR2 FQNEAQ (reference sequence). Generated by immunoSEQ multiplex PCR, the TCRdb table keeps only in-frame clones and is missing some. The repertoire has 250,000 to 300,000 clones, about 86% of them found once; the top ten carry about 3.2%. The V gene is TRBV7-9, the J gene TRBJ1-1; D is ambiguous. The specimen sequenced was peripheral blood. The TCR sequence derives from a woman in her sixties with active or convalescent COVID-19. CDR3 in DNA: TGTGCCAGCAGCTTAGAGTCCGGGTTTTGGTGTACAGAAGCTTTCTTT. It codes for CASSLESGFWCTEAFF. Supplemented by reference TRBV7-9 and TRBJ1-1, the full variable domain reads DTGVSQNPRHKITKRGQNVTFRCDPISEHNRLYWYRQTLGQGPEFLTYFQNEAQLEKSRLLSDRFSAERPKGSFSTLEIQRTEQGDSAMYLCASSLESGFWCTEAFFGQGTRLTVV.